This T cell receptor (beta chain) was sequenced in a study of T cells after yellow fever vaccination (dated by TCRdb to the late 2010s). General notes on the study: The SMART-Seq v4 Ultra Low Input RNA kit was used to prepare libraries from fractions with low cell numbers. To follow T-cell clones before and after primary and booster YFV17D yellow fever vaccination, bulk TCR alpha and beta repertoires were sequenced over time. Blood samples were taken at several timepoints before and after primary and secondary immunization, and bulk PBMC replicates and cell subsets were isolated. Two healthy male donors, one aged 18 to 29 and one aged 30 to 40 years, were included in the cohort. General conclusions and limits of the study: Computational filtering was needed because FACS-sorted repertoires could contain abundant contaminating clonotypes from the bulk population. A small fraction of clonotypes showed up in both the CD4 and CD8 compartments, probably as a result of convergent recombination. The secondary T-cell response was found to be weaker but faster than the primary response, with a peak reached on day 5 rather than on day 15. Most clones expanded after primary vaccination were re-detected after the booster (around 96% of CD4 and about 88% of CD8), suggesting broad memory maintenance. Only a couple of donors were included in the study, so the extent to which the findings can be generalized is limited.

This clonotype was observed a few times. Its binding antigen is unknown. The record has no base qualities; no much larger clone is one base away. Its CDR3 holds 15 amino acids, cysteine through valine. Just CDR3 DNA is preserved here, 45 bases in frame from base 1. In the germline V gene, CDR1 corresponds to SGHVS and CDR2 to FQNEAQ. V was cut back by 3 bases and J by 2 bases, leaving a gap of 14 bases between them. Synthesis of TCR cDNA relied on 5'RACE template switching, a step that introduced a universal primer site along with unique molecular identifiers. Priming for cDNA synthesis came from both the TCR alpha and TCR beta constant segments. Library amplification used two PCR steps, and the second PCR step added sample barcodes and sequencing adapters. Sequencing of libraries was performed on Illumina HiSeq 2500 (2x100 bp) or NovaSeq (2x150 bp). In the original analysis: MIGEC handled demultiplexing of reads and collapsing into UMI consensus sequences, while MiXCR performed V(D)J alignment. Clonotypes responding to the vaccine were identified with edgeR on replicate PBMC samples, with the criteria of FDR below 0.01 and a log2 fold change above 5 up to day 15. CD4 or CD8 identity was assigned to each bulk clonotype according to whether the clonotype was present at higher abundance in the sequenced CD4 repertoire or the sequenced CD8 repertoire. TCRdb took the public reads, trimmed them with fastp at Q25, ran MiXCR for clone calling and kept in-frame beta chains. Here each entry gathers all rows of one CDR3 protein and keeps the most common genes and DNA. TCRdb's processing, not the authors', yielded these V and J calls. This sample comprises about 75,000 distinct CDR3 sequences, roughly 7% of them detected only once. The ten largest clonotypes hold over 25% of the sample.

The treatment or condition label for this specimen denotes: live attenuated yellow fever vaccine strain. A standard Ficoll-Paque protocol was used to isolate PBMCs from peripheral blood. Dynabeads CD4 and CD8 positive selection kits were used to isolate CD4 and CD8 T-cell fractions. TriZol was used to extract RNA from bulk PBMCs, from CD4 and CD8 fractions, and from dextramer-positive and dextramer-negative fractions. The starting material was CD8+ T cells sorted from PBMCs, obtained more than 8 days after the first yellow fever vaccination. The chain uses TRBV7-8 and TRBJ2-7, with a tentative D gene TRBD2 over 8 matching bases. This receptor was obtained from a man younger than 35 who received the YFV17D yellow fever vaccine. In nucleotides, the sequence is TGTGCCAGCAGCTTTGGCGGGGGGACAGCCTACGAGCAGTACGTC. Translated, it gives CASSFGGGTAYEQYV.